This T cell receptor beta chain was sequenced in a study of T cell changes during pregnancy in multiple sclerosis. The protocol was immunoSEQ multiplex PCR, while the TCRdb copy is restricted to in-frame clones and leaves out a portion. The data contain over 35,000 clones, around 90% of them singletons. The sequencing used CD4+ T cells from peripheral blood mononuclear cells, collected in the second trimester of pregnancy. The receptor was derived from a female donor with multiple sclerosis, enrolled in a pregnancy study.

CDR3 nucleotides: TGTGCCAGCAGCTCTTCGGACAGGCGAAGCTCCTACGAGCAGTACTTC. Residues: CASSSSDRRSSYEQYF. This rearrangement joins TRBV9 to TRBJ2-7, with TRBD1 identical over 7 bases. The CDR3 has 16 amino acids. Trimming at V came to 4 bases and at J to 0 bases, leaving 10 bases not matched to a gene. Per the germline V gene, CDR1 is SGDLS and CDR2 is YYNGEE.